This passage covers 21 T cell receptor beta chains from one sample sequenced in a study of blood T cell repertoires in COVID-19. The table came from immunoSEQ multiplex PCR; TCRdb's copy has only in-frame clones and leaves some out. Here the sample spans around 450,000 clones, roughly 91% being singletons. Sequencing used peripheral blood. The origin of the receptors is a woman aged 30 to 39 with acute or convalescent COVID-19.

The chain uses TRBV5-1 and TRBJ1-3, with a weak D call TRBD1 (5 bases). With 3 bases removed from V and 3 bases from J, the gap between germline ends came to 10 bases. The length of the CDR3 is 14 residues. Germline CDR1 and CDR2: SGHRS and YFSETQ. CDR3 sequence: CASSSTGFGNTIYF. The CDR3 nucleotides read TGCGCCAGCAGCTCTACAGGATTTGGAAACACCATATATTTT.

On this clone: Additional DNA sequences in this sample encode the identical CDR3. Written as DNA, the CDR3 is TGTGCCAGCAGTTTAACAGGATACAATGAGCAGTTCTTC. Protein sequence: CASSLTGYNEQFF. The chain combines TRBV12-3 or TRBV12-4 with TRBJ2-1, with D possibly TRBD1 on 5 matching bases. The germline V and J ends were trimmed by 2 bases and 4 bases, with 6 bases remaining between them. The CDR3 is made up of 13 amino acids.

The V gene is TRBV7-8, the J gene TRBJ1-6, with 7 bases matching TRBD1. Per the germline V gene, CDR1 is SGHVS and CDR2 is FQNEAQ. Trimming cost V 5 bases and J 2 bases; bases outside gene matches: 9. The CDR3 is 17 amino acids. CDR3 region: CASSPETGTAYNSPLHF. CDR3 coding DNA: TGTGCCAGCAGCCCCGAAACCGGGACAGCCTATAATTCACCCCTCCACTTT.

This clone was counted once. Here the CDR3 reads CASSITGGAAKEQYF. The DNA of the CDR3 is TGTGCCAGCAGTATAACGGGGGGGGCTGCTAAAGAGCAGTACTTC. The chain employs TRBV28 and TRBJ2-7, with 8 bases lining up with TRBD2. Germline assignment: CDR1 MDHEN and CDR2 SYDVKM. The CDR3 length is 15 residues. The J segment lost 7 bases and the V segment lost 5 bases, leaving 13 bases of the junction unmatched.

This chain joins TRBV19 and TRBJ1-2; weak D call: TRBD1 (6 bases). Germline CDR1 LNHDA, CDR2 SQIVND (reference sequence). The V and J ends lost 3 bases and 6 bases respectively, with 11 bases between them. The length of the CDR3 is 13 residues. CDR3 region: CASSIGRGNGYTF. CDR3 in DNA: TGTGCCAGTAGTATCGGCAGGGGAAATGGCTACACCTTC.

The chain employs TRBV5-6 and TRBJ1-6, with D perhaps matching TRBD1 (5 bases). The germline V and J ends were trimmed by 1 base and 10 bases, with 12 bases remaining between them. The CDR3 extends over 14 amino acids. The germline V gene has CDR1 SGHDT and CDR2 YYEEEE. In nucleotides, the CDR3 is TGTGCCAGCAGCTTGACAGGCTCGGGCTCACCCCTCCACTTT. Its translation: CASSLTGSGSPLHF.

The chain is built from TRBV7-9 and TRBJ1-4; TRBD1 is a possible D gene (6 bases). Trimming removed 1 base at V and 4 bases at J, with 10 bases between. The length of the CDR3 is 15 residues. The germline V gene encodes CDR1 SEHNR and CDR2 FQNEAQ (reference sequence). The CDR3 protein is CASSLGSGVNEKLFF. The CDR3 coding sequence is TGTGCCAGCAGCTTAGGTTCAGGGGTTAATGAAAAACTGTTTTTT.

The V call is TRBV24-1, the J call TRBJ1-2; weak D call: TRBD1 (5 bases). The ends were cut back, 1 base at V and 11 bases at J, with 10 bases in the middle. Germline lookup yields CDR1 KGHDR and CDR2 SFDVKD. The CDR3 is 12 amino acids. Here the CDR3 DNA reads TGTGCCACCAGTGATTTTCGGGGGTTGTACACCTTC. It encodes CATSDFRGLYTF.

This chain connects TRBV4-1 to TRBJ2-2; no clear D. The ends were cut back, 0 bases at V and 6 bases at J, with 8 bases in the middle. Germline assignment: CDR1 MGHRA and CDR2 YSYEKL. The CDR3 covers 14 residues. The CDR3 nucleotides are TGCGCCAGCAGCCAAGAAACCCGGGCCGGGGAGCTGTTTTTT. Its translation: CASSQETRAGELFF.

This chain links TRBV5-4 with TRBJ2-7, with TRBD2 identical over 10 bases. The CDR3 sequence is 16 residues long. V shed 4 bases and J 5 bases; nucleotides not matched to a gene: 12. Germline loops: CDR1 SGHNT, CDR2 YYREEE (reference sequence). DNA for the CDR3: TGTGCCAGCAGCCCCCGGGCGGGGACTAGCGTAAACGAGCAGTACTTC. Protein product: CASSPRAGTSVNEQYF. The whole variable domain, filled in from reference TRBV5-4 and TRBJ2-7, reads ETGVTQSPTHLIKTRGQQVTLRCSSQSGHNTVSWYQQALGQGPQFIFQYYREEENGRGNFPPRFSGLQFPNYSSELNVNALELDDSALYLCASSPRAGTSVNEQYFGPGTRLTVT.

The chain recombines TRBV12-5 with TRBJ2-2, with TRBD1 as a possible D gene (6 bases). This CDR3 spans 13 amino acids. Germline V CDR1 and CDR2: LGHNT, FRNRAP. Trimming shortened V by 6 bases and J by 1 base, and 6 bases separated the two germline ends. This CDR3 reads CASGQGNTGELFF. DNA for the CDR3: TGTGCTAGTGGACAGGGGAACACCGGGGAGCTGTTTTTT.

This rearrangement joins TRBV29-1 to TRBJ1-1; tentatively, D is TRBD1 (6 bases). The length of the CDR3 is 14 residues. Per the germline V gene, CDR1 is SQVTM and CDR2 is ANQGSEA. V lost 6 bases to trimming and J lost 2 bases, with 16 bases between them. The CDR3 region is CSVFSGAFNTEAFF. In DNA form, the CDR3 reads TGCAGCGTCTTTTCAGGGGCCTTTAACACTGAAGCTTTCTTT.

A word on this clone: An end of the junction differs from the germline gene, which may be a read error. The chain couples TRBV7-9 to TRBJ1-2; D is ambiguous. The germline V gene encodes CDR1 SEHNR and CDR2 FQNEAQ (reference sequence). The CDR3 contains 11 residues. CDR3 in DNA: TGTGCCAGCAGCTCCTCCCTAGCTTCCGCCTTC. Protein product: CASSSSLASAF.

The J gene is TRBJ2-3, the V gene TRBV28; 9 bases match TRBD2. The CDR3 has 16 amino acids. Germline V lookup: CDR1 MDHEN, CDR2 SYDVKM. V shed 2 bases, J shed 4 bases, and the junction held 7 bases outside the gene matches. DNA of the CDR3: TGTGCCAGCAGTTTAACGGGCGGGGGGGCCGCAGATACGCAGTATTTT. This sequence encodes CASSLTGGGAADTQYF.

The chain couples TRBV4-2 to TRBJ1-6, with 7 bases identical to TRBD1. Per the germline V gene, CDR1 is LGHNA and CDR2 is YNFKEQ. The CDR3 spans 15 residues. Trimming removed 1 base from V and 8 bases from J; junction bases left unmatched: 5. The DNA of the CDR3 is TGTGCCAGCAGCCAAGTGCAGGGGGTCTATTCACCCCTCCACTTT. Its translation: CASSQVQGVYSPLHF.

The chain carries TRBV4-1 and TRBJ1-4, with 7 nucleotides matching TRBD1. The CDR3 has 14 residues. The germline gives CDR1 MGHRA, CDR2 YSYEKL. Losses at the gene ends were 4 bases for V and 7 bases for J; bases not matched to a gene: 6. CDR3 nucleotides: TGCGCCAGCAGCCTGACAGGGTTAAGTGAAAAACTGTTTTTT. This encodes CASSLTGLSEKLFF.

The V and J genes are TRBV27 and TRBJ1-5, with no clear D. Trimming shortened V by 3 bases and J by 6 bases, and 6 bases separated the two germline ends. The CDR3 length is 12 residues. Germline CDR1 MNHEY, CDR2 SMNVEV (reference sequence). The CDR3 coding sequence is TGTGCCAGCAGTTTCCGGGGTCAGCCCCAGCATTTT. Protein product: CASSFRGQPQHF.

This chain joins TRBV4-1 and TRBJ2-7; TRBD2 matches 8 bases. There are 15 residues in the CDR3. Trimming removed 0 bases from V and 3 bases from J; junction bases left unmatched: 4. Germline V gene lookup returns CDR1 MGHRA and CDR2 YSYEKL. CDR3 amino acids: CASSQESGGRYEQYF. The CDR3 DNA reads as TGCGCCAGCAGCCAAGAAAGCGGGGGTCGCTACGAGCAGTACTTC.

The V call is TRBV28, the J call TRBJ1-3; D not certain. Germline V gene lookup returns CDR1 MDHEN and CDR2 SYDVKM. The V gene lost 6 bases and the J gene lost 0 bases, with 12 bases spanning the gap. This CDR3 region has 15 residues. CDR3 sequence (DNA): TGTGCCAGCAGCCGAGGCGATATCTCTGGAAACACCATATATTTT. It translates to CASSRGDISGNTIYF. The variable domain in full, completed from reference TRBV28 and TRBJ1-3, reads DVKVTQSSRYLVKRTGEKVFLECVQDMDHENMFWYRQDPGLGLRLIYFSYDVKMKEKGDIPEGYSVSREKKERFSLILESASTNQTSMYLCASSRGDISGNTIYFGEGSWLTVV.

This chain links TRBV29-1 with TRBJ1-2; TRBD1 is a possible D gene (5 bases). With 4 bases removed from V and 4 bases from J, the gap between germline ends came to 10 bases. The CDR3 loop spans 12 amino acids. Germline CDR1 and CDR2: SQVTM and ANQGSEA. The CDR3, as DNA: TGCAGCGTTGTCAGGGCGGCCTATGGCTACACCTTC. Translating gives CSVVRAAYGYTF. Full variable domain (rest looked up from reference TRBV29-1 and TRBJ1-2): SAVISQKPSRDICQRGTSLTIQCQVDSQVTMMFWYRQQPGQSLTLIATANQGSEATYESGFVIDKFPISRPNLTFSTLTVSNMSPEDSSIYLCSVVRAAYGYTFGSGTRLTVV.

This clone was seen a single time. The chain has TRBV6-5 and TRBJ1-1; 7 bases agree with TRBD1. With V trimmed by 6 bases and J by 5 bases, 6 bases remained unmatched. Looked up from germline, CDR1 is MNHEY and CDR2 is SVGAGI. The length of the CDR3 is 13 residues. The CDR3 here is CASRLKQGTEAFF. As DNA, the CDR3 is TGTGCCAGCAGACTTAAACAGGGGACTGAAGCTTTCTTT.